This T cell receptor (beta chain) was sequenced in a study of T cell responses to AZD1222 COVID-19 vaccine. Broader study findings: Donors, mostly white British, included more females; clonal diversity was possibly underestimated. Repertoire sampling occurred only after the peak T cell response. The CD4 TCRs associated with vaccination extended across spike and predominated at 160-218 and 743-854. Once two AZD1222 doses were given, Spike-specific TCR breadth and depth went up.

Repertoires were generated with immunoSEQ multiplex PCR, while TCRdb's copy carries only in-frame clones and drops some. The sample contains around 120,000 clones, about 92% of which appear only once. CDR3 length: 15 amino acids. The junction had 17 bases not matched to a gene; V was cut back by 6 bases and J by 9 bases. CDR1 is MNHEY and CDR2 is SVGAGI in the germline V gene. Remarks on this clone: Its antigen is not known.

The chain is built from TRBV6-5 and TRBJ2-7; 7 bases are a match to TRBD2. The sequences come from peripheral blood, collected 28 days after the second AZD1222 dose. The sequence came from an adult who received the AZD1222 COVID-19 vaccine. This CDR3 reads CASSKTLQPSGGQYF. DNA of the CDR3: TGTGCCAGCAGCAAAACCTTGCAACCCTCGGGGGGGCAGTACTTC.